A single T cell receptor beta chain is shown here with its context. The antigen remains undetermined. These data belong to a study of beta chain features in type 1 diabetes. Expressed TCRB transcripts were sequenced because the isolated RNA had all been reverse transcribed beforehand. The data were produced by immunoSEQ multiplex PCR, yet TCRdb's version contains in-frame clones alone and is incomplete. The sample consists of approximately 250,000 clones, roughly a tenth of them appearing once. Via CD45RO/CCR7/CD25/CD127/CD95/CD27, cells of the CD4+ naive, central memory, regulatory and stem cell-like memory subsets were sorted. Whole-study findings and limits: Significant though moderate, a shortening of TCRB CDR3s appeared in all four CD4+ subsets of Type 1 diabetes patients. Patients showed naive, central memory and Treg TCRB repertoires that appeared more similar than those of healthy donors.

V trimming: 6 bases; J trimming: 0 bases; junction bases outside the gene matches: 3. CDR3 length: 15 residues. The receptor was derived from a man aged 30-40 years with type 1 diabetes. The V and J genes are TRBV23-1 and TRBJ2-3; 10 nucleotides agree with TRBD1. TRBV23-1 is placed among ORFs of uncertain function. The sequenced sample consisted of naive CD4+ T cells from blood. The CDR3 here is CASRTGGLSTDTQYF. CDR3 sequence (DNA): TGCGCCAGCAGGACAGGGGGCTTGAGCACAGATACGCAGTATTTT.